The clone carrying this T cell receptor (beta chain) appeared once. The antigen is not known. Here immunoSEQ multiplex PCR was the method, and the copy in TCRdb shows in-frame clones only, minus some. Among about 3,800 clones listed, just over 65% were seen once. The data were taken from a study of tumor-infiltrating lymphocytes in localized non-small cell lung cancer. Regarding the study as a whole: Each assay used a separate piece of the same tissue. Not all patients were TCR sequenced, owing to tissue quantity. T-cell fraction did not differ between immunotypes IM1 and IM2. TCRbeta sequencing showed higher T cell infiltration in tumors than uninvolved lung.

CDR1 is MNHNY, CDR2 SVGAGI, per germline (reference sequence). Deletions cut 2 bases from V and 1 base from J, with 11 bases between. The CDR3 sequence is 15 residues long. Sample: uninvolved lung tissue not adjacent to the tumor. This chain connects TRBV6-6 to TRBJ2-5; D may be TRBD1 (5 bases). The receptor's source is a human donor with non-small cell lung cancer. The CDR3 region is CASSYLTASQETQYF. The CDR3, as DNA: TGTGCCAGCAGTTACCTGACAGCGTCCCAAGAGACCCAGTACTTC.